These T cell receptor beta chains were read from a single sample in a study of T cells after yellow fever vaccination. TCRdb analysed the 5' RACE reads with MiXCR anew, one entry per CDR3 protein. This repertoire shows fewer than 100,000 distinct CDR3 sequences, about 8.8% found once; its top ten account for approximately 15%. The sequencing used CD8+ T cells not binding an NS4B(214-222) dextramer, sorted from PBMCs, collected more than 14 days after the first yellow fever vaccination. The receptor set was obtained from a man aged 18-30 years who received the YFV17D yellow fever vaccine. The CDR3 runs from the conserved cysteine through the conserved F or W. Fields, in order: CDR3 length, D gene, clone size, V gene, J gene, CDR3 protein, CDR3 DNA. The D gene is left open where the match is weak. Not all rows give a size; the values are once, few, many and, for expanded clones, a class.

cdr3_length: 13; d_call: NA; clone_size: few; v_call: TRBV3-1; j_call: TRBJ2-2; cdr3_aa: CASSQVSAGELFF; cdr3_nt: TGTGCCAGCAGCCAAGTATCGGCCGGGGAGCTGTTTTTT
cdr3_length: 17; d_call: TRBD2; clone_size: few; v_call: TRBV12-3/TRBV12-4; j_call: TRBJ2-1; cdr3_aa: CAIRSLAGYLGVNEQFF; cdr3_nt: TGTGCCATAAGGAGTCTAGCGGGGTACCTGGGGGTCAATGAGCAGTTCTTC
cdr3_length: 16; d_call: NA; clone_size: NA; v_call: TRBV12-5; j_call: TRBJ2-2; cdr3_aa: CASAPTSSANTGELFF; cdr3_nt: TGTGCTAGTGCCCCGACATCTTCCGCGAACACCGGGGAGCTGTTTTTT
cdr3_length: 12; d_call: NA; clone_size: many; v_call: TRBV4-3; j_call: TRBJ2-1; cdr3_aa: CASSRIHNEQFF; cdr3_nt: TGCGCCAGCAGCCGCATCCACAATGAGCAGTTCTTC
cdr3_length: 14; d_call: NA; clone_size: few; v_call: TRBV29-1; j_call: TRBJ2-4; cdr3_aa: CSVVDRTIKNIQYF; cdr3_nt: TGCAGCGTTGTCGACAGAACAATCAAAAACATTCAGTACTTC
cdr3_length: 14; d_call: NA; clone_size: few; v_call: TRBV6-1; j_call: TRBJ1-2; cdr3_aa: CASSPTGRIYGYTF; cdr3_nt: TGTGCCAGCAGCCCGACGGGACGGATATATGGCTACACCTTC
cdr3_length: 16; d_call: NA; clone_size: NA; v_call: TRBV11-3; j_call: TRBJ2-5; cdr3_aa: CASSGREGEAQETQYF; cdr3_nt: TGTGCCAGCAGCGGAAGGGAAGGGGAAGCACAAGAGACCCAGTACTTC
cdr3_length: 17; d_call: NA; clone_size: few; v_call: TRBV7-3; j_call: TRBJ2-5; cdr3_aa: CASSLHPRVGGQETQYF; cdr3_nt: TGTGCCAGCAGCTTACATCCCCGGGTCGGGGGCCAAGAGACCCAGTACTTC
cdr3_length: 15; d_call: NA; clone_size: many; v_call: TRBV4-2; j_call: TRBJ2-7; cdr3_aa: CASSQDLDSSYEQYF; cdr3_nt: TGTGCCAGCAGCCAAGATTTAGATAGCTCCTACGAGCAGTACTTC
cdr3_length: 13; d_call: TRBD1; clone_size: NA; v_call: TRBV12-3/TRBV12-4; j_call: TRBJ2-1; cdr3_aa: CASTGQGIDEQFF; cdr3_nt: TGTGCCAGCACAGGACAGGGTATAGATGAGCAGTTCTTC
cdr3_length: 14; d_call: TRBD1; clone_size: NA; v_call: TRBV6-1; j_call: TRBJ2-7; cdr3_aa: CASRKGGDRDEQYF; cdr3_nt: TGTGCCAGCAGGAAAGGGGGGGACAGGGACGAGCAGTACTTC
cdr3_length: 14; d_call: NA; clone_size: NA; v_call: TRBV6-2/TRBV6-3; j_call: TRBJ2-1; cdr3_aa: CASSYLDTYNEQFF; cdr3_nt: TGTGCCAGCAGTTACTTAGACACCTACAATGAGCAGTTCTTC
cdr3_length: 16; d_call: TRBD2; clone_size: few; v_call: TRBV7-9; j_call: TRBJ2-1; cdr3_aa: CASSLALGLAHNEQFF; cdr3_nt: TGTGCCAGCAGCTTAGCGCTTGGACTAGCCCACAATGAGCAGTTCTTC
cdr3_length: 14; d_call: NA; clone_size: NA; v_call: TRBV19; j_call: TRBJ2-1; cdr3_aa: CASIAPSGRFEQFF; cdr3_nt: TGTGCCAGTATCGCACCCTCAGGGAGGTTTGAGCAGTTCTTC
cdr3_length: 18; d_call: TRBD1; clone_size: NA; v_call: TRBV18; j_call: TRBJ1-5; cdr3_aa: CASSHSGQSYFSNQPQHF; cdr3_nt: TGTGCCAGCTCACACTCGGGACAGAGTTACTTTAGCAATCAGCCCCAGCATTTT
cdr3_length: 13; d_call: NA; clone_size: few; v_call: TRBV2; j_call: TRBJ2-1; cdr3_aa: CASKGRGRSEQFF; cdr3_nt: TGTGCCAGCAAGGGAAGGGGACGGAGTGAGCAGTTCTTC
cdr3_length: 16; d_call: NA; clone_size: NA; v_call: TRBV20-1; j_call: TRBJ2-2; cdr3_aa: CSARDSPGLATGELFF; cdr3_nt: TGCAGTGCTAGAGACTCACCGGGACTTGCCACCGGGGAGCTGTTTTTT
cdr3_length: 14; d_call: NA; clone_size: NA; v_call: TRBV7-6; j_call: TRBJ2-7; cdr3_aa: CASSQGGGSYEQYF; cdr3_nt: TGTGCCAGCAGCCAGGGGGGGGGCTCCTACGAGCAGTACTTC
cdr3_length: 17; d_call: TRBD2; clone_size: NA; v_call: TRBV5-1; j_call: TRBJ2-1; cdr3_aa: CASSDLLLAGSGNEQFF; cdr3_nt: TGCGCCAGCAGTGACTTACTTCTAGCGGGGTCTGGAAATGAGCAGTTCTTC
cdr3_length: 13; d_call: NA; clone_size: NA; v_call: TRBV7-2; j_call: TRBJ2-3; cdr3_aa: CASSFGHLNTQYF; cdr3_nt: TGTGCCAGCAGCTTCGGGCATTTAAATACGCAGTATTTT
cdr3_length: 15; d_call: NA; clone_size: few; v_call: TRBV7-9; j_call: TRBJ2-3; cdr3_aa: CASSPFQVSTDTQYF; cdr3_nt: TGTGCCAGCAGCCCCTTTCAGGTTAGCACAGATACGCAGTATTTT
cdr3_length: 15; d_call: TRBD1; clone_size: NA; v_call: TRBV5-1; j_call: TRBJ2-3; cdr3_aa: CASSLADREGDTQYF; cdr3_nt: TGCGCCAGCAGCTTGGCGGACAGGGAAGGGGATACGCAGTATTTT
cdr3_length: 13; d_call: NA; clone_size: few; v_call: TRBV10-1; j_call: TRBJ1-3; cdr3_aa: CASSESSGNTIYF; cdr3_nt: TGCGCCAGCAGTGAGTCGTCTGGAAACACCATATATTTT
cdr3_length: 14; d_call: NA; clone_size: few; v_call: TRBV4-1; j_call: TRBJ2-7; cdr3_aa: CASSQVARPHEQYF; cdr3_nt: TGCGCCAGCAGCCAAGTAGCCAGGCCCCACGAGCAGTACTTC
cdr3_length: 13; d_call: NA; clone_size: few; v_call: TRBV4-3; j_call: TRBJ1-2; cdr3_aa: CASSQMSGYGYTF; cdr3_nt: TGCGCCAGCAGCCAAATGTCGGGCTATGGCTACACCTTC
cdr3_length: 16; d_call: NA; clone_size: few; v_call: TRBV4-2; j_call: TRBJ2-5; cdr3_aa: CASSLAGSGAQETQYF; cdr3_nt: TGTGCCAGCAGCCTTGCAGGGTCCGGTGCACAAGAGACCCAGTACTTC
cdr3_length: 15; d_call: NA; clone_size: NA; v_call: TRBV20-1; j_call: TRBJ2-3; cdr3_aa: CSASLEETSTDTQYF; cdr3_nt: TGCAGTGCTAGCCTCGAAGAAACTAGCACAGATACGCAGTATTTT
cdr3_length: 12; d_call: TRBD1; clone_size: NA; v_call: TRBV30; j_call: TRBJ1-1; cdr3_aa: CAWGTGNTEAFF; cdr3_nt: TGTGCCTGGGGGACAGGGAACACTGAAGCTTTCTTT
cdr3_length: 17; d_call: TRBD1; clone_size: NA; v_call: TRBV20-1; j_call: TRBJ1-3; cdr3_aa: CSARWTGANTLENTIYF; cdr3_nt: TGCAGTGCTCGATGGACAGGGGCGAACACTCTGGAGAACACCATATATTTT
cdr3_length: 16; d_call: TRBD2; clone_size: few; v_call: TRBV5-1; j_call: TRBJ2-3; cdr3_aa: CASSSQRGEHTDTQYF; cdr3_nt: TGCGCCAGCAGCTCGCAGCGGGGGGAGCACACAGATACGCAGTATTTT
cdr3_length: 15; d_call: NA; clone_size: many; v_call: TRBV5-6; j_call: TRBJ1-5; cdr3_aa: CASSLGSQGDQPQHF; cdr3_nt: TGTGCCAGCAGCTTGGGCTCCCAAGGGGATCAGCCCCAGCATTTT
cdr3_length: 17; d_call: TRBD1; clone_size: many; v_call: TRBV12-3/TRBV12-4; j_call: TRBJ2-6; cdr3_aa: CASSQTGGDPRPNVLTF; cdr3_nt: TGTGCCAGCAGCCAGACAGGGGGGGACCCCCGACCAAACGTCCTGACTTTC
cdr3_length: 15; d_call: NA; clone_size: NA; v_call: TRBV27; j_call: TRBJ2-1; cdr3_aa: CASRLYGGLNNEQFF; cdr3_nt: TGTGCCAGCCGCCTGTACGGGGGGCTGAACAATGAGCAGTTCTTC
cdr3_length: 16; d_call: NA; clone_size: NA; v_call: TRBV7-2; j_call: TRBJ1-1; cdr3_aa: CASSLEGRSYGTEAFF; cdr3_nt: TGTGCCAGCAGCTTAGAAGGACGATCTTACGGCACTGAAGCTTTCTTT
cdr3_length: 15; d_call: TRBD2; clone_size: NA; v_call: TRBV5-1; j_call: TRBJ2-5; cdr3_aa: CASSHRGGTQETQYF; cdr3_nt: TGCGCCAGCAGCCATCGCGGGGGGACCCAAGAGACCCAGTACTTC
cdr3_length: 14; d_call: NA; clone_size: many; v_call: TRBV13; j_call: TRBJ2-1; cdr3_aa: CASSFLQQGHEQFF; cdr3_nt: TGTGCCAGCAGCTTTTTACAACAGGGCCATGAGCAGTTCTTC
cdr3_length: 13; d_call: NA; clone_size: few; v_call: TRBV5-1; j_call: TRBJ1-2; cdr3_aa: CASSFRGGIGYTF; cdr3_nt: TGCGCCAGCAGCTTCCGGGGAGGGATTGGCTACACCTTC
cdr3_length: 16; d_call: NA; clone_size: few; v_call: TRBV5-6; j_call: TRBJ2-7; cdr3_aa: CASSLRPVSYSYEQYF; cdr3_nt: TGTGCCAGCAGCTTGAGGCCAGTTTCATACTCCTACGAGCAGTACTTC
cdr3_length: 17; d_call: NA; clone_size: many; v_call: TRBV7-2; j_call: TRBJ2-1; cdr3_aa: CASSSIPGTVYYNEQFF; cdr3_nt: TGTGCCAGCAGCTCCATTCCCGGGACTGTCTACTACAATGAGCAGTTCTTC
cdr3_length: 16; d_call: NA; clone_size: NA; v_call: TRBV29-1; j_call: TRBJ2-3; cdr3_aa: CSGLPQDTRFTDTQYF; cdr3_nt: TGCAGCGGCCTGCCTCAGGACACAAGATTCACAGATACGCAGTATTTT
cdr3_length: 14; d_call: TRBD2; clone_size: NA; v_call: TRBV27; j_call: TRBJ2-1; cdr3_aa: CASTRRGAYNEQFF; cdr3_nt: TGTGCCAGCACACGACGGGGGGCCTACAATGAGCAGTTCTTC
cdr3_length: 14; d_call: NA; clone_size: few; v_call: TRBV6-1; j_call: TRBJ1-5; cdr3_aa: CASTEGWRNQPQHF; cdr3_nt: TGTGCCAGCACCGAAGGGTGGCGGAATCAGCCCCAGCATTTT
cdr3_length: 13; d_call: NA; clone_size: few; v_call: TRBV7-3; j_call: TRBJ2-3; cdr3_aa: CASSFGGGDTQYF; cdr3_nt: TGTGCCAGCAGCTTTGGAGGAGGCGATACGCAGTATTTT